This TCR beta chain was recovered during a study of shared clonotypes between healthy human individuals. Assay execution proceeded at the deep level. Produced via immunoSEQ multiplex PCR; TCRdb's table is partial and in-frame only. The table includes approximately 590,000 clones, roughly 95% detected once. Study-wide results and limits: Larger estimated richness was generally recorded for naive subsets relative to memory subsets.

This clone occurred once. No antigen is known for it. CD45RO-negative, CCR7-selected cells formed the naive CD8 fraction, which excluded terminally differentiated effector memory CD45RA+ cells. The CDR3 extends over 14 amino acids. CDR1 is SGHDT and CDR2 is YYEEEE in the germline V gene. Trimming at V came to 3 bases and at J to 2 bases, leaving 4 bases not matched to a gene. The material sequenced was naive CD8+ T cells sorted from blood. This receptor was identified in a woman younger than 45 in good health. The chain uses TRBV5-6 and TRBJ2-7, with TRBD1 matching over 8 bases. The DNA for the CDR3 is TGTGCCAGCAGCTCACGGACAGGGACCTACGAGCAGTACTTC. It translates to CASSSRTGTYEQYF.